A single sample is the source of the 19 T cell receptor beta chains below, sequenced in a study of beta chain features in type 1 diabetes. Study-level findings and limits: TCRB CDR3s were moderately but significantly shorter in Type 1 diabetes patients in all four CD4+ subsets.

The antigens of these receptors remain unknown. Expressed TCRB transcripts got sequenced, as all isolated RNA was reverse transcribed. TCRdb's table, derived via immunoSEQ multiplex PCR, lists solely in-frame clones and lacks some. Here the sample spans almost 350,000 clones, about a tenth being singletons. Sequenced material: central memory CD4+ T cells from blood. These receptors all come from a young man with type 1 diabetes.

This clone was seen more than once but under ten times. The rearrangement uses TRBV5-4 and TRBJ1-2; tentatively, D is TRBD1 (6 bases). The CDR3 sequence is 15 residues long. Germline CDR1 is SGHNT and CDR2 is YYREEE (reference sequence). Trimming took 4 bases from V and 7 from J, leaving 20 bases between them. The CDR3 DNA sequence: TGTGCCAGCAGCCAAGAAAGCGCACAGGGTGGTGGCTACACCTTC. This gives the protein CASSQESAQGGGYTF.

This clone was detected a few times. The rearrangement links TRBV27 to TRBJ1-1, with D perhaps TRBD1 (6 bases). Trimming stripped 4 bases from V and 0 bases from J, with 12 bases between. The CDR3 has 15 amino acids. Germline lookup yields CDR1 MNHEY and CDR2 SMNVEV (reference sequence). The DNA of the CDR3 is TGTGCCAGCAGTTCAAGACAGGCCATGAACACTGAAGCTTTCTTT. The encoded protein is CASSSRQAMNTEAFF.

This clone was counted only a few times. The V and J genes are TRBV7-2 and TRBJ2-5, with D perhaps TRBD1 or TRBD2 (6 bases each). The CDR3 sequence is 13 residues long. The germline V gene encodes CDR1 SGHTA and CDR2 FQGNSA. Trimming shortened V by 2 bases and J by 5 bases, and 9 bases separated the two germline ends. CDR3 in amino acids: CASSLWRGETQYF. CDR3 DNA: TGTGCCAGCAGCTTATGGAGGGGGGAGACCCAGTACTTC.

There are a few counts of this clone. CDR3 region: CASSLVPGRGGNTEAFF. The CDR3 DNA sequence: TGTGCCAGCAGCTTAGTGCCGGGGCGCGGCGGGAACACTGAAGCTTTCTTT. The chain joins TRBV7-9 to TRBJ1-1; TRBD1 might be the D (5 bases). This CDR3 contains 17 residues. Germline CDR1 and CDR2: SEHNR and FQNEAQ (reference sequence). V shed 1 base and J shed 1 base, with 16 bases lying between them.

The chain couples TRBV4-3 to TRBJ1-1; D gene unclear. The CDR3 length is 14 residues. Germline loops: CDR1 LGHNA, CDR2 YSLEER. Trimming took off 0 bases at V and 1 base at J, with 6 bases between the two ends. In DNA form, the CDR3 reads TGCGCCAGCAGCCAAGAAAGACAGAACACTGAAGCTTTCTTT. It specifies CASSQERQNTEAFF.

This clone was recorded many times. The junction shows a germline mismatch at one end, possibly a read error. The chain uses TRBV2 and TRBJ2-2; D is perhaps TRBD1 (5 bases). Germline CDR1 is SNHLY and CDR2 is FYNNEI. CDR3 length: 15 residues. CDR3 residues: CASSEDRPNTGELFF. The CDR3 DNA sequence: TGTGCCAGCAGCGAAGACAGACCGAACACCGGGGAGCTGTTTTTT. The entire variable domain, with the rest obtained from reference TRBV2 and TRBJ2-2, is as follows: EPEVTQTPSHQVTQMGQEVILRCVPISNHLYFYWYRQILGQKVEFLVSFYNNEISEKSEIFDDQFSVERPDGSNFTLKIRSTKLEDSAMYFCASSEDRPNTGELFFGEGSRLTVL.

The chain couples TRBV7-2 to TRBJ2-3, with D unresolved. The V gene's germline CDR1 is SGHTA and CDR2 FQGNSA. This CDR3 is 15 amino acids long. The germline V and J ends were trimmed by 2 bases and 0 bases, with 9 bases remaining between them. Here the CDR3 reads CASSLSRVSTDTQYF. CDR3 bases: TGTGCCAGCAGCTTAAGTCGGGTTAGCACAGATACGCAGTATTTT.

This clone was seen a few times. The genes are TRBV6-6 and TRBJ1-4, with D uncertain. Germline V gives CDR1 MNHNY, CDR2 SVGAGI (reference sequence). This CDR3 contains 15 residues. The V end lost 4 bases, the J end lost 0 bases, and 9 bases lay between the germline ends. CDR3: CASSFEGATNEKLFF. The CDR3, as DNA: TGTGCCAGCAGTTTCGAGGGTGCAACTAATGAAAAACTGTTTTTT.

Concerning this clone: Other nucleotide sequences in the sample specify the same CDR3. The CDR3 reads CAWSVDSNQPQHF. CDR3 nucleotide sequence: TGTGCCTGGAGTGTTGATAGCAATCAGCCCCAGCATTTT. This sequence joins TRBV30 and TRBJ1-5; D remains unclear. Deletions cut 0 bases from V and 0 bases from J, with 3 bases between. Germline CDR1 reads GTSNPN; CDR2 reads SVGIG (reference sequence). The CDR3 is made up of 13 amino acids.

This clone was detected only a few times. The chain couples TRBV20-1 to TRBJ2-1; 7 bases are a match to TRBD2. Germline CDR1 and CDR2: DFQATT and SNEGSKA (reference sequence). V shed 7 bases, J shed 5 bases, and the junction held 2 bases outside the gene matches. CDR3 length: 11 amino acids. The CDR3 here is CSVAGDNEQFF. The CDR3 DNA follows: TGCAGTGTGGCGGGGGACAATGAGCAGTTCTTC.

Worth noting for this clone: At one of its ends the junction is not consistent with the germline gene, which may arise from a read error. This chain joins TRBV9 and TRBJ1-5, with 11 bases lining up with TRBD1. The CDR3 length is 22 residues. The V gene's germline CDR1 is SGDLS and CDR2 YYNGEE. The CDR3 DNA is TGTGCCAGCAGAGTAGGGGAATGTGGCGGACAGGGGGCGTCGATGGGCAATCAGCCCCAGCATTTT. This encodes CASRVGECGGQGASMGNQPQHF.

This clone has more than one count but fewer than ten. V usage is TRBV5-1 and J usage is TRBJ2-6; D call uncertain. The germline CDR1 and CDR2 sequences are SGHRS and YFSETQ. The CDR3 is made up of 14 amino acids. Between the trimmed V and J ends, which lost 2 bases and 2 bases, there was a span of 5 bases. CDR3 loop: CASSFLAGANVLTF. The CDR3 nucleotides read TGCGCCAGCAGCTTTTTGGCTGGGGCCAACGTCCTGACTTTC.

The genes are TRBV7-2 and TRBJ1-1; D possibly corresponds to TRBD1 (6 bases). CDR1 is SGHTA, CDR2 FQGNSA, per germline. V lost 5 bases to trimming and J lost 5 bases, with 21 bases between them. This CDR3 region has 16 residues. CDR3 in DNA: TGTGCCAGCAGCCCTCAAGCACAGGGTCAGGGGACTGAAGCTTTCTTT. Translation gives CASSPQAQGQGTEAFF.

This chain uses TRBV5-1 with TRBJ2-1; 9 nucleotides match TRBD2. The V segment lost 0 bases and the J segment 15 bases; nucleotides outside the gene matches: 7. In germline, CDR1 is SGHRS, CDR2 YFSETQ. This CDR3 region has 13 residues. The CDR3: CASSLVPSGEGFF. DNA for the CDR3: TGCGCCAGCAGCTTGGTGCCTAGCGGGGAGGGGTTCTTC. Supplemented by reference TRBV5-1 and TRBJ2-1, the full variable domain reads KAGVTQTPRYLIKTRGQQVTLSCSPISGHRSVSWYQQTPGQGLQFLFEYFSETQRNKGNFPGRFSGRQFSNSRSEMNVSTLELGDSALYLCASSLVPSGEGFFGPGTRLTVL.

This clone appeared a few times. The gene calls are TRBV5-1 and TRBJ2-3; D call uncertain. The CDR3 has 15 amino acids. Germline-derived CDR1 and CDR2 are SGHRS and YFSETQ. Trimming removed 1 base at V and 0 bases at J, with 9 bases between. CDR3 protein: CASSLWVPSTDTQYF. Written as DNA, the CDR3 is TGCGCCAGCAGCTTGTGGGTTCCTAGCACAGATACGCAGTATTTT.

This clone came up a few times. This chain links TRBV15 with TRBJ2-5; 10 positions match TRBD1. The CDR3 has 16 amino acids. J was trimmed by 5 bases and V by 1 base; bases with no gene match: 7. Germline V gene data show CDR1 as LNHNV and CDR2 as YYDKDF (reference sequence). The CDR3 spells CATSRGGTGAGETQYF. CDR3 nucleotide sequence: TGTGCCACCAGCAGAGGTGGGACAGGGGCAGGGGAGACCCAGTACTTC.

The CDR3, as DNA: TGTGCCAGCAGTCCTGGAGCCGGGACCTACGAGCAGTACTTC. Protein product: CASSPGAGTYEQYF. The rearrangement links TRBV6-6 to TRBJ2-7, with D possibly matching TRBD2 (5 bases). The CDR3 contains 14 residues. The V end was cut by 5 bases, the J end by 2 bases, with 13 bases between. The germline V gene has CDR1 MNHNY and CDR2 SVGAGI (reference sequence).

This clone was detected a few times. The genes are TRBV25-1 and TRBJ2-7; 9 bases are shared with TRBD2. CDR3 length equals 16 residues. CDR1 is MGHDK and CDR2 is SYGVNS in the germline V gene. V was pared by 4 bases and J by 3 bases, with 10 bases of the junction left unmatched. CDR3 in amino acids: CASSGTTGLAVYEQYF. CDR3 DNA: TGTGCCAGCAGTGGTACCACGGGACTAGCCGTCTACGAGCAGTACTTC.

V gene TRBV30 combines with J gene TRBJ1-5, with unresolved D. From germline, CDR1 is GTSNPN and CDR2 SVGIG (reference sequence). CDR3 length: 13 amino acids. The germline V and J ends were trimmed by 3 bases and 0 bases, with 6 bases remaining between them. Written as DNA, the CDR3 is TGTGCCTGGAGCGAGAGTAGCAATCAGCCCCAGCATTTT. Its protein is CAWSESSNQPQHF.